The 15 T cell receptor beta chains given below trace back to one sample, sequenced in a study of blood T cell repertoires in COVID-19 (dated by TCRdb to about 2020). The library came from the immunoSEQ multiplex PCR assay. The clones in this table, taken by TCRdb from immuneACCESS, are in-frame only. Not every clone is retained; where verified, under half of the shortfall comes from an unresolved V gene, and the cause of the rest is unknown. The sample yields more than 65,000 clones; roughly four fifths were counted once. The leading ten clones occupy approximately 7% of the sample. The sample was peripheral blood. These receptors all come from a human donor in a cohort sampled during active COVID-19.

The chain combines TRBV3-1 (or the pseudogene TRBV3-2) with TRBJ1-1; possible D gene TRBD1, 6 bases. Between the trimmed V and J ends, which lost 1 base and 7 bases, there was a span of 13 bases. The CDR3 extends over 14 amino acids. Germline CDR1 is LGHDT and CDR2 is YNNKEL (reference sequence). The CDR3 spells CASSQVAGDGEAFF. The CDR3 DNA is TGTGCCAGCAGCCAAGTGGCAGGGGATGGTGAAGCTTTCTTT.

V gene TRBV9 combines with J gene TRBJ1-4; TRBD1 matches at 9 bases. The CDR3 is 13 residues long. The germline V gene has CDR1 SGDLS and CDR2 YYNGEE. Germline trimming cut 5 bases from V and 7 bases from J; bases unmatched to any gene: 3. The CDR3 is CASSEGQGEKLFF. In nucleotides, the CDR3 is TGTGCCAGCAGTGAGGGACAGGGTGAAAAACTGTTTTTT.

V and J are TRBV7-3 and TRBJ1-5; 7 bases align to TRBD1. CDR3 length: 15 residues. The germline V gene has CDR1 SGHTA and CDR2 FQGTGA. J lost 4 bases, V lost 5 bases, and 8 bases had no gene match. The CDR3 loop is CASSITGVGNQPQHF. Written as DNA, the CDR3 is TGTGCCAGCAGCATCACAGGGGTGGGGAATCAGCCCCAGCATTTT.

The chain couples TRBV5-7 to TRBJ1-6; 11 positions agree with TRBD1. TRBV5-7 is filed as an ORF, its function uncertain. The J segment lost 13 bases and the V segment lost 4 bases, leaving 10 bases of the junction unmatched. The CDR3 spans 15 residues. The CDR3 sequence: CASSTPGTGGPPLHF. CDR3 DNA sequence: TGTGCCAGCAGCACTCCCGGGACAGGGGGACCGCCCCTCCACTTT.

V usage is TRBV18 and J usage is TRBJ2-7; D ambiguous. Trimming cost V 3 bases and J 7 bases, with 19 bases left between them. The V gene's germline CDR1 is KGHSH and CDR2 LQKENI. The CDR3 has 15 residues. CDR3 region: CASSPAHTLSGEQYF. CDR3 DNA sequence: TGTGCCAGCTCACCGGCACATACCCTCTCGGGTGAGCAGTACTTC.

This chain connects TRBV7-2 to TRBJ2-7; 7 bases align to TRBD2. The trim removed 6 bases at V and 7 bases at J, leaving 15 bases unmatched. The length of the CDR3 is 15 residues. From germline, CDR1 is SGHTA and CDR2 FQGNSA. This CDR3 reads CASSPTGGPWEEQYF. The CDR3 DNA is TGTGCCAGCAGTCCCACGGGGGGTCCGTGGGAAGAGCAGTACTTC.

V is TRBV7-2 and J is TRBJ1-4; D is ambiguous. V lost 0 bases and J 2 bases, leaving 7 bases between the germline ends. Germline CDR1 and CDR2: SGHTA and FQGNSA. The CDR3 length is 15 residues. The CDR3 region is CASSLASQTNEKLFF. In nucleotides, the CDR3 is TGTGCCAGCAGCTTAGCTTCTCAGACTAATGAAAAACTGTTTTTT.

The rearrangement uses TRBV5-1 and TRBJ2-7, with D maybe TRBD2 (6 bases). This CDR3 spans 14 amino acids. In germline, CDR1 is SGHRS, CDR2 YFSETQ. The V gene lost 2 bases and the J gene lost 0 bases, with 9 bases spanning the gap. The CDR3: CASSFRESSYEQYF. The CDR3 nucleotides read TGCGCCAGCAGCTTCCGGGAGAGCTCCTACGAGCAGTACTTC.

The genes are TRBV5-5 and TRBJ2-7; no clear D. V lost 2 bases, J lost 2 bases, and 5 bases lay in between. Looked up from germline, CDR1 is SGHKS and CDR2 is YYEKEE (reference sequence). The CDR3 extends over 12 amino acids. For the CDR3, the DNA is TGTGCCAGCAGCTTTTCAACCTACGAGCAGTACTTC. Amino acid sequence: CASSFSTYEQYF.

The V call is TRBV2, the J call TRBJ2-4; 8 bases map to TRBD1. Germline CDR1 is SNHLY and CDR2 is FYNNEI. CDR3 size: 13 residues. Unmatched junction bases numbered 3, after V lost 5 bases and J lost 6 bases. Here the CDR3 reads CASSTGQGNIQYF. The DNA of the CDR3 is TGTGCCAGCAGTACAGGACAGGGAAACATTCAGTACTTC.

V is TRBV5-1 and J is TRBJ1-1; no clear D. This CDR3 comprises 16 residues. V gave up 3 bases and J gave up 5 bases, with 20 bases separating them. Germline loops: CDR1 SGHRS, CDR2 YFSETQ. CDR3 region: CASSSQGRGLGTEAFF. As DNA, the CDR3 is TGCGCCAGCAGCTCCCAAGGGAGAGGGTTGGGGACTGAAGCTTTCTTT.

The CDR3 region is CASSKLGYSYYEQYF. CDR3 bases: TGTGCCAGCTCCAAACTCGGATACAGCTATTACGAGCAGTACTTC. The V and J genes are TRBV25-1 and TRBJ2-7; no clear D. Germline-derived CDR1 and CDR2 are MGHDK and SYGVNS. Trimming removed 8 bases at V and 4 bases at J, with 21 bases between. The length of the CDR3 is 15 residues.

The chain joins TRBV30 to TRBJ1-6, with D hard to call. CDR3 length: 15 amino acids. V was pared by 0 bases and J by 0 bases, with 6 bases between. Looked up from germline, CDR1 is GTSNPN and CDR2 is SVGIG (reference sequence). The CDR3 DNA follows: TGTGCCTGGAGTGTAGTGAGCTCCTATAATTCACCCCTCCACTTT. Its protein is CAWSVVSSYNSPLHF. Combining the CDR3 with reference TRBV30 and TRBJ1-6 gives the whole variable domain SQTIHQWPATLVQPVGSPLSLECTVEGTSNPNLYWYRQAAGRGLQLLFYSVGIGQISSEVPQNLSASRPQDRQFILSSKKLLLSDSGFYLCAWSVVSSYNSPLHFGNGTRLTVT.

The chain recombines TRBV6-6 with TRBJ1-5; 8 bases fit TRBD1. Germline assignment: CDR1 MNHNY and CDR2 SVGAGI (reference sequence). V gave up 5 bases and J gave up 0 bases; unmatched junction bases: 9. The length of the CDR3 is 17 residues. The CDR3 loop is CASSQGAWVSSNQPQHF. The CDR3 DNA follows: TGTGCCAGCAGTCAGGGGGCTTGGGTCAGTAGCAATCAGCCCCAGCATTTT.

CDR3 protein: CASSYRTGGYGYTF. The CDR3 DNA follows: TGTGCCAGCAGTTACCGGACAGGGGGGTATGGCTACACCTTC. The V call is TRBV6-5, the J call TRBJ1-2, with 10 positions matching TRBD1. V lost 2 bases, J lost 5 bases, and 2 bases stayed unmatched. The germline gives CDR1 MNHEY, CDR2 SVGAGI. The CDR3 has 14 amino acids.